This T cell receptor beta chain was documented in a study of shared clonotypes between healthy human individuals. The authors ran the assay at deep level. Original processing methods: Junction-only immunoSEQ data arrived without quality scores, meaning filtering differed. Repertoires were generated with immunoSEQ multiplex PCR, while TCRdb's copy carries only in-frame clones and drops some. Clone size and the V and J calls come from that table; the DNA yielded D and trimming. The sample has about 1.5 million clones; approximately 98% are singletons. The donors, all of them Caucasian adults, lived in Nashville, Tennessee. Sample: naive CD4+ T cells sorted from blood. Subset reported: CD45RA+ positively selected. The clonotype comes from a man aged 30 to 45 in good health.

The CDR3 region has the DNA TGCAGCGTTGAACTAGGGACTCGGCAGTATTTT. It encodes CSVELGTRQYF. The rearrangement uses TRBV29-1 and TRBJ2-3; TRBD2 is a possible D gene (6 bases). CDR1 and CDR2 from the germline V gene are SQVTM and ANQGSEA. The CDR3 contains 11 residues. V was cut by 2 bases and J by 11 bases, with 11 bases left in between.